This T cell receptor (beta chain) came from a study of T cell responses to AZD1222 COVID-19 vaccine. Findings and limits, study-wide: The study sampled repertoires only after the peak T cell response. The donors showed a predominance of white British ancestry and of females, with possible underestimation of clonal diversity. Baseline seropositives among AZD1222 recipients totaled only six or seven.

Trimming removed 6 bases from V and 8 bases from J, with 16 bases in between. This CDR3 comprises 13 residues. Germline CDR1 and CDR2: MDHEN and SYDVKM. This table comes from immunoSEQ multiplex PCR, and its TCRdb copy is limited to in-frame clones, with some not included. The sample carries roughly 130,000 clones, roughly 89% recorded once. About this clone: Its antigen is not identified.

The chain links TRBV28 to TRBJ1-2; D gene ambiguous. The clonotype was recovered from an adult who received the MenACWY meningococcal vaccine as a control. The specimen was peripheral blood, collected 28 days after the second dose of the MenACWY control vaccine. CDR3: CASRVSGEGGYTF. The DNA of the CDR3 is TGTGCCAGCAGAGTTAGTGGAGAAGGGGGCTACACCTTC.